A selection of T cell receptor beta chains follows, all from one sample in a study of T-cell reconstitution after alpha-beta-depleted transplantation in children. TCRdb re-analysed the PCR reads in MiXCR, keeping a single row per CDR3 protein. The sample has 200,000 or so distinct CDR3 sequences; 6.3% are singletons. This material consisted of PBMCs, taken before TCRalphabeta/CD19-depleted stem cell transplant. The receptors shown here come from a girl under three years old with combined immunodeficiency, due to receive a stem cell transplant. The CDR3 runs from the conserved cysteine through the conserved F or W. D genes are given only for firm matches. Clone size is stated in some rows and not others, as once, few, many or a class when expanded.

j_gene,d_gene,v_gene,abundance,CDR3nt,CDR3aa
TRBJ2-3,NA,TRBV28,many,TGTGCCAGCAGTCCCCGAACTAGTCCCACAGATACGCAGTATTTT,CASSPRTSPTDTQYF
TRBJ2-2,NA,TRBV27,NA,TGTGCCAGTCCAACCCGGAACCCAACATACCGATTCGGAGATTCGAACACCGGGGAGCTGTTTTTT,CASPTRNPTYRFGDSNTGELFF
TRBJ1-5,NA,TRBV7-3,many,TGTGCCAGCAGCTCCGGGACTGACAATCAGCCCCAGCATTTT,CASSSGTDNQPQHF
TRBJ2-3,NA,TRBV27,many,TGTGCCAGCAGACTCCGGGATACAGATACGCAGTATTTT,CASRLRDTDTQYF
TRBJ2-7,NA,TRBV7-6,many,TGTGCCAGCAGCACAGTTCTCGGGACAAAGGGCTACGAGCAGTACTTC,CASSTVLGTKGYEQYF
TRBJ2-3,TRBD2,TRBV28,many,TGTGCCACCTCCCCCGGGGGGGGCGTGGATACGCAGTATTTT,CATSPGGGVDTQYF
TRBJ2-1,NA,TRBV7-9,NA,TGTGCCAGCAGCCCCCTAAGATACAATGAGCAGTTCTTC,CASSPLRYNEQFF
TRBJ1-4,TRBD1,TRBV6-1,NA,TGTGCCAGCAGTCCTTCCGGGACAGGGATTGAAAAACTGTTTTTT,CASSPSGTGIEKLFF
TRBJ2-7,TRBD2,TRBV7-2,few,TGTGCCAGCAGCTTAGGCGGGGGGTGGCCCTCCTACGAGCAGTACTTC,CASSLGGGWPSYEQYF
TRBJ2-7,NA,TRBV7-8,many,TGTGCCAGCAGCCAGGGGCCGGGCCCTAGAGGATGGGGCTACGAGCAGTACTTC,CASSQGPGPRGWGYEQYF
TRBJ2-1,NA,TRBV25-1,many,TGTGCCAGCAGTGATGGCGACAGGCCTTTCGGAAGCTACAATGAGCAGTTCTTC,CASSDGDRPFGSYNEQFF
TRBJ1-2,TRBD1,TRBV27,NA,TGTGCCAGCAGCTCCAGTTGGACAGGGCAGAGCTATGGCTACACCTTC,CASSSSWTGQSYGYTF
TRBJ1-2,NA,TRBV24-1,few,TGTGCCACCAGTGACCCCGCGGCGGGTAACTATGGCTACACCTTC,CATSDPAAGNYGYTF
TRBJ2-3,NA,TRBV12-3/TRBV12-4,NA,TGTACCAGCAGTTTAGAAACCCGATACGGGAGCCGCACAGATACGCAGTATTTT,CTSSLETRYGSRTDTQYF
TRBJ2-1,TRBD1,TRBV27,many,TGTGCCAGCAGTTGGGGACAGGGAGGCAGCCAGTTCTTC,CASSWGQGGSQFF
TRBJ2-1,NA,TRBV20-1,NA,TGCAGTGCTAGAGAGGCGGGCTACAATGAGCAGTTCTTC,CSAREAGYNEQFF
TRBJ2-3,NA,TRBV7-9,many,TGTGCCAGCAGCTTAGTAGGGAGGCCCACAGATACGCAGTATTTT,CASSLVGRPTDTQYF
TRBJ1-5,TRBD1,TRBV2,NA,TGTACCATCTGTTTTTCGACAGGGGCTTTGGTGAGCAATCAGCCCCAGCATTTT,CTICFSTGALVSNQPQHF
TRBJ2-4,NA,TRBV29-1,many,TGCAGCGTTGTTTTAGGCGGAAACATTCAGTACTTC,CSVVLGGNIQYF
TRBJ2-7,TRBD1,TRBV20-1,many,TGCAGTGCTAGCCCGGGACAGAACTACGAGCAGTACTTC,CSASPGQNYEQYF
TRBJ2-5,TRBD2,TRBV7-8,many,TGTGCCAGCAGCTTAGACCCCGGGGGGGCGGAAGAGACCCAGTACTTC,CASSLDPGGAEETQYF
TRBJ2-5,NA,TRBV6-2/TRBV6-3,many,TGTGCCAGCAGTGCCCTTTCAGAGACCCAGTACTTC,CASSALSETQYF
TRBJ2-1,TRBD2,TRBV7-8,NA,TGTGCCAGCAGCTCCGCCGGCAGGGAGACTAGCTTTGCAAATGAGCAGTTCTTC,CASSSAGRETSFANEQFF
TRBJ1-2,TRBD1,TRBV4-2,many,TGTGCCAGCAGCCGAGACAGGGACGGCTACACCTTC,CASSRDRDGYTF
TRBJ2-1,TRBD1,TRBV10-3,many,TGTGCCGCGATCCCGGGACAGGGGGGATACAATGAGCAGTTCTTC,CAAIPGQGGYNEQFF
TRBJ2-1,TRBD2,TRBV20-1,many,TGCAGTGCGACTAGCGGGATCAATGAGCAGTTCTTC,CSATSGINEQFF
TRBJ2-7,NA,TRBV3-1,many,TGTGCCAGCAGCCAGCACATATCCGGGACGGAGCAGTACTTC,CASSQHISGTEQYF
TRBJ1-1,NA,TRBV25-1,many,TGTGCCAGCAGTGGCTCCACTGAAGCTTTCTTT,CASSGSTEAFF
TRBJ2-1,NA,TRBV29-1,many,TGCAGCGCACCGCGAACGGGTTGGCTCTCCTACAATGAGCAGTTCTTC,CSAPRTGWLSYNEQFF
TRBJ2-4,NA,TRBV4-1,many,TGCGCCAGCAGCCAAGATGGGACCTTAAATTTTCAGTACTTC,CASSQDGTLNFQYF
TRBJ1-2,NA,TRBV21-1,few,TGTGCCAGCAGCCATAAATCAGGCCAAACTAACTATGGCTACACCTTC,CASSHKSGQTNYGYTF
TRBJ2-3,NA,TRBV7-9,many,TGTGCCAGCAGCGGGGAGACAGATACGCAGTATTTT,CASSGETDTQYF
TRBJ1-1,NA,TRBV11-3,many,TGTGCCAGCAGCTTTTCGGGTGGCGAAGCTTTCTTT,CASSFSGGEAFF
TRBJ2-7,NA,TRBV5-1,many,TGCGCCAGCAGCTATACCGGGACACCCACCTACGAGCAGTACTTC,CASSYTGTPTYEQYF
TRBJ2-3,NA,TRBV5-1,many,TGCGCCAGCAGCGCGGACTACCTTACAGATACGCAGTATTTT,CASSADYLTDTQYF
TRBJ2-3,TRBD2,TRBV2,many,TGTGCCAGCTCCCTGCGGGAGGTCCGGGCGCAGTATTTT,CASSLREVRAQYF
TRBJ2-3,NA,TRBV5-1,many,TGCGCCAGCACCGATGCGGGGGATACGCAGTATTTT,CASTDAGDTQYF
TRBJ2-7,NA,TRBV28,NA,TGTGCCAGCAGTTTCTGGAGGGAGCAGTACTTC,CASSFWREQYF
TRBJ2-3,NA,TRBV15,many,TGTGCCACCAGCAGAGCCAAAAGCGGAAGCACAGATACGCAGTATTTT,CATSRAKSGSTDTQYF
TRBJ2-5,NA,TRBV12-3/TRBV12-4,many,TGTGCCAGCAGTTTAGAGTCAGGGGAAGTGACCCAGTACTTC,CASSLESGEVTQYF
TRBJ2-3,TRBD2,TRBV13,many,TGTGCCAGCAGTAATAGGGGACTAGCGGCTGTGGCGCAGTATTTT,CASSNRGLAAVAQYF
TRBJ1-1,NA,TRBV7-8,many,TGTGCCAGCAGCTTAGCTATAATTTCTTCGGACACCGCTGGCACTGAAGCTTTCTTT,CASSLAIISSDTAGTEAFF
TRBJ2-5,TRBD2,TRBV7-8,many,TGTGCCAGCAGCCTAACTAGCGGGGGGGCCCTCGAGACCCAGTACTTC,CASSLTSGGALETQYF